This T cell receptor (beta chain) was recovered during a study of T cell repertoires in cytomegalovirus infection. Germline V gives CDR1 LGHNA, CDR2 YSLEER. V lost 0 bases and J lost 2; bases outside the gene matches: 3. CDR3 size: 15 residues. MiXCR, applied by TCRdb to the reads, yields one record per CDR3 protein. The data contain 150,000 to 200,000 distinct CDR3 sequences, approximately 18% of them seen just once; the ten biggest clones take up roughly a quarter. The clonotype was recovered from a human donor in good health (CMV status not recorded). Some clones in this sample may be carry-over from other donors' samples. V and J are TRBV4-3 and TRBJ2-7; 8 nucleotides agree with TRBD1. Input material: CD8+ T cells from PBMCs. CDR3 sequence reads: CASSQDAGGPYEQYF. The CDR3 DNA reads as TGCGCCAGCAGCCAAGATGCAGGGGGCCCCTACGAGCAGTACTTC.